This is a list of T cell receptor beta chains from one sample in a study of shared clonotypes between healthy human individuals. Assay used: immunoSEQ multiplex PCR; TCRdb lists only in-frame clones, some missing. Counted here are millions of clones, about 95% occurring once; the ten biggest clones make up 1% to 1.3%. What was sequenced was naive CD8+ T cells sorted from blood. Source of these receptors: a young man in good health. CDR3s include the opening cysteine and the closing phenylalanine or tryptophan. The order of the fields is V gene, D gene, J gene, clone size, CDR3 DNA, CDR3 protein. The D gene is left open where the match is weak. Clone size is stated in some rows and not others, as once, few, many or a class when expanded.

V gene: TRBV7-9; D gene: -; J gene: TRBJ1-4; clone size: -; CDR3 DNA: TGTGCCAGCGGAAGGGAGACTAATGAAAAACTGTTTTTT; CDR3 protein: CASGRETNEKLFF
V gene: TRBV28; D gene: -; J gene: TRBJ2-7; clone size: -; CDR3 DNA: TGTGCCAGCAGTTTACCTAACGTCGGGGACGAGCAGTACTTC; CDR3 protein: CASSLPNVGDEQYF
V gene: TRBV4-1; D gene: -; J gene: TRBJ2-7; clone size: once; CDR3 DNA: TGCGCCAGCAGCCCTGGCTCCAACTACGAGCAGTACTTC; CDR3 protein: CASSPGSNYEQYF
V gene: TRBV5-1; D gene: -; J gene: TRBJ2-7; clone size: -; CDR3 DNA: TGCGCCAGCAGCCCGGACGGAAGCTCCTACGAGCAGTACTTC; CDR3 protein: CASSPDGSSYEQYF
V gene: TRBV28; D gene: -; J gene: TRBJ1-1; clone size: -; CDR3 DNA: TGTGCCAGCAGTTTTAGTACAGACATGAACACTGAAGCTTTCTTT; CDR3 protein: CASSFSTDMNTEAFF
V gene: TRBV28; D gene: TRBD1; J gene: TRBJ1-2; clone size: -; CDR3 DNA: TGTGCCAGCAGTTTTGACAGGGGGCTTAACTATGGCTACACCTTC; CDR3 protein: CASSFDRGLNYGYTF
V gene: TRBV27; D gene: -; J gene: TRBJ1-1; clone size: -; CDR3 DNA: TGTGCCAGCAGTATGGGCAGTTTCACTGAAGCTTTCTTT; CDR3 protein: CASSMGSFTEAFF
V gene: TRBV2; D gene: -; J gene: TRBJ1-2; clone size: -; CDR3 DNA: TGTGCCAGCAGTGAAGCTAGGGATAACTATGGCTACACCTTC; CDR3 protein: CASSEARDNYGYTF
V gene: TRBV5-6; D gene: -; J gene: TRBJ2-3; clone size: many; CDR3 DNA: TGTGCCAGCAGCTTTCGTGGGTTTTTCCCCACAAGCACAGATACGCAGTATTTT; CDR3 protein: CASSFRGFFPTSTDTQYF
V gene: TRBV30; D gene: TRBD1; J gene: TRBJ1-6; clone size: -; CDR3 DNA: TGTGCCCGGGGGACAGGGGGCTATAATTCACCCCTCCACTTT; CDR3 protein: CARGTGGYNSPLHF
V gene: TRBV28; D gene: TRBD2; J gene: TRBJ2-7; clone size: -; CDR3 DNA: TGTGCCAGCAGCACCACCGAGGAACTAGCGGGCTACGAGCAGTACTTC; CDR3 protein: CASSTTEELAGYEQYF
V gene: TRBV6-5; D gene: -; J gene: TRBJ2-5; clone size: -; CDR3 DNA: TGTGCCAGCACCGGACTTGGGCTGGGAGAGACCCAGTACTTC; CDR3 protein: CASTGLGLGETQYF
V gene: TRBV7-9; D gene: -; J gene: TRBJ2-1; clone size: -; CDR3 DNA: TGTGCCAGCAGCCTCAGGGTGGGGCCTATGGATGAGCAGTTCTTC; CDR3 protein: CASSLRVGPMDEQFF
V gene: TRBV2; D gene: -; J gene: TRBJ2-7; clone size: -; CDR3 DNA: TGTGCCAGCAAGGTGGGGGATGGCCTCTCCTACGAGCAGTACTTC; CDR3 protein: CASKVGDGLSYEQYF
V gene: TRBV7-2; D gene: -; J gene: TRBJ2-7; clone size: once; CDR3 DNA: TGTGCCAGCAGCTTAGGTTCCGGGACCCTTCCGGGCGAGCAGTACTTC; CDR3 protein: CASSLGSGTLPGEQYF
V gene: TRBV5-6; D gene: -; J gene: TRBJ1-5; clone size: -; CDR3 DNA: TGTGCCAGCAGCTGGTGGGTTGGGAATCAGCCCCAGCATTTT; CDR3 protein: CASSWWVGNQPQHF
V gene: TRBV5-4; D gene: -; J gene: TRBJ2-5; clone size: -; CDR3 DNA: TGTGCCAGCAGCTCCGATTACACGGAAGAGACCCAGTACTTC; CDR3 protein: CASSSDYTEETQYF
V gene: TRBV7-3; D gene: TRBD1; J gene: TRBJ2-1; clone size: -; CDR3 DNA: TGTGCCAGCAGCTCGTCCCGGGACAGGGGGCCGGACCCCTACAATGAGCAGTTCTTC; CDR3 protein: CASSSSRDRGPDPYNEQFF
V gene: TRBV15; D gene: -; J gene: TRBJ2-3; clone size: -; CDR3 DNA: TGTGCCACCAGCAGCGATTTCACAGATACGCAGTATTTT; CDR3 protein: CATSSDFTDTQYF
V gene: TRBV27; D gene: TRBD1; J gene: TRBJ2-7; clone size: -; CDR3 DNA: TGTGCCAGCAGTCCACTCGCCGGGACAGGGGTCTACGAGCAGTACTTC; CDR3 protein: CASSPLAGTGVYEQYF
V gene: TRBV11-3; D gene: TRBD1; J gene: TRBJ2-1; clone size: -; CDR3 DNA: TGTGCCAGCAGCAATAAAGCGACAGGGAGCTTGTTTAGTGAGCAGTTCTTC; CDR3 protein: CASSNKATGSLFSEQFF
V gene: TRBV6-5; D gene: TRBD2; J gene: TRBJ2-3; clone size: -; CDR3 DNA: TGTGCCAGCAGTTACTCGACTAGCTCCACAGATACGCAGTATTTT; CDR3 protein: CASSYSTSSTDTQYF
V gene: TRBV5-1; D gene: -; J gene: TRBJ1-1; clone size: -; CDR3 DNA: TGCGCCAGCGCCCCGTCAGGGGCTCCTAACCTCATGAACACTGAAGCTTTCTTT; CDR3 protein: CASAPSGAPNLMNTEAFF
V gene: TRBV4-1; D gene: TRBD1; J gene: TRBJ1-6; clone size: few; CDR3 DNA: TGCGCCAGCAGGCGACAGGGGGAGCGGGATTCACCCCTCCACTTT; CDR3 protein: CASRRQGERDSPLHF
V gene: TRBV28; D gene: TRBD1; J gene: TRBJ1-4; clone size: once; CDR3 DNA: TGTGCCAGCAGTACGTACAGGGGGTCAGGTGAAAAACTGTTTTTT; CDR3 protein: CASSTYRGSGEKLFF
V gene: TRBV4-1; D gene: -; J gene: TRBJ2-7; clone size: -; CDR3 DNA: TGCGCCAGCAGCCAAGTGGGGCGGGACTACGAGCAGTACTTC; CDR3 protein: CASSQVGRDYEQYF
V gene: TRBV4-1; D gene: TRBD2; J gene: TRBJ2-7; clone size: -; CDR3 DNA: TGCGCCAGCAGCCAGGGACTAGCGGGATCCTACGAGCAGTACTTC; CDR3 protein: CASSQGLAGSYEQYF
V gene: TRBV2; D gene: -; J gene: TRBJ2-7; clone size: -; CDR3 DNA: TGTGCCAGCAGTGAAGCGCCGGGGGCTGGGGCCTACGAGCAGTACTTC; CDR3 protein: CASSEAPGAGAYEQYF
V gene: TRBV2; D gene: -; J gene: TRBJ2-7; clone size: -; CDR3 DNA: TGTGCCAGCAGTGAGACCGCGAGTAGCAACGAGCAGTACTTC; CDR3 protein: CASSETASSNEQYF
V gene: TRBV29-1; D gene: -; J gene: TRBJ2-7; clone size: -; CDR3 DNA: TGCAGCGCCCGGAAGGGGGCCTACGAGCAGTACTTC; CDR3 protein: CSARKGAYEQYF
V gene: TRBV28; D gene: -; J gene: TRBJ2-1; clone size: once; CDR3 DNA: TGTGCCAGCAGTTTTTCAGGGCCCAATGAGCAGTTCTTC; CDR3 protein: CASSFSGPNEQFF
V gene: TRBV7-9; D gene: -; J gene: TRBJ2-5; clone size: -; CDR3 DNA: TGTGCCAGCAGCTCCCGGGACACCCAGTACTTC; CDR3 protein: CASSSRDTQYF
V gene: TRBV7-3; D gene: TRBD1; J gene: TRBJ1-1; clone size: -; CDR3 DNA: TGTGCCAGCAGCGCCGGCCAGGGGGTGGATGAAGCTTTCTTT; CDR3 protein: CASSAGQGVDEAFF
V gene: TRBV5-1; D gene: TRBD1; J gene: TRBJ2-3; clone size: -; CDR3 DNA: TGCGCCAGCAGCTTGGAAGGGACAGGGAGCACAGATACGCAGTATTTT; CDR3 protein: CASSLEGTGSTDTQYF
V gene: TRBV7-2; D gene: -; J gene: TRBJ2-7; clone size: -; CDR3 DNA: TGTGCCAGCAGCCTTGTCCCACCACAAAAAGGAAACGAGCAGTACTTC; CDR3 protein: CASSLVPPQKGNEQYF
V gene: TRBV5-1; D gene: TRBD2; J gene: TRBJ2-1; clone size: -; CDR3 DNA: TGCGCCAGCAGCTTGGGCCTAGCGGGAGCCTCCTACAATGAGCAGTTCTTC; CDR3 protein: CASSLGLAGASYNEQFF
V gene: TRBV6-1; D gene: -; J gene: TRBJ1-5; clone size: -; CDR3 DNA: TGTGCCAGCCTCCTAGGGGGAAATCAGCCCCAGCATTTT; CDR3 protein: CASLLGGNQPQHF
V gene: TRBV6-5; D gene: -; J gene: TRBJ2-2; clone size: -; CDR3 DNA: TGTGCCAGCAGTTGGGATGAAACCGGGGAGCTGTTTTTT; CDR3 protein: CASSWDETGELFF
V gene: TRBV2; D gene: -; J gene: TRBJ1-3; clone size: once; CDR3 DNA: TGTGCCAGCACCAAAGGGGGGGCTGGAAACACCATATATTTT; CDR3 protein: CASTKGGAGNTIYF
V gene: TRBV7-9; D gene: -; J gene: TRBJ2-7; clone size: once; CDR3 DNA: TGTGCCAGCAGCTCCCCGCATGTTTACGAGCAGTACTTC; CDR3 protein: CASSSPHVYEQYF
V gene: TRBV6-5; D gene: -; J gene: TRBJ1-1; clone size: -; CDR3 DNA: TGTGCCAGCAGTTATACGGAAGGCCCGAACACTGAAGCTTTCTTT; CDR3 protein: CASSYTEGPNTEAFF
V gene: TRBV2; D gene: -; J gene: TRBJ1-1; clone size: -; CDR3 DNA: TGTGCCAGCAGAGGGGTGGACACTGAAGCTTTCTTT; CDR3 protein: CASRGVDTEAFF
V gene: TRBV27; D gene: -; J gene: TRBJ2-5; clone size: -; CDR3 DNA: TGTGCCAGCAGAGACCTCCAAGAGACCCAGTACTTC; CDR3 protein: CASRDLQETQYF
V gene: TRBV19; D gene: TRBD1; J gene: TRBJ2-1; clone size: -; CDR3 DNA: TGTGCCAGTAGTATACCTGACAGGGGGTACAATGAGCAGTTCTTC; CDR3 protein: CASSIPDRGYNEQFF
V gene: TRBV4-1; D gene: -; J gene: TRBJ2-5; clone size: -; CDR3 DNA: TGCGCCAGCAGCCAAGTAGGGGGCGCGGGGGAGACCCAGTACTTC; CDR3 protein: CASSQVGGAGETQYF
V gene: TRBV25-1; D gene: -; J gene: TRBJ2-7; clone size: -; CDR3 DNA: TGTGCCAGCCCTGACGAGGGTGTTGCGGGTTCCTACGAGCAGTACTTC; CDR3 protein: CASPDEGVAGSYEQYF
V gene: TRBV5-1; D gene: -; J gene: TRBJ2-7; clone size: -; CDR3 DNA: TGCGCCAGCAGCTTGGTGGTAGGGGACGAGCAGTACTTC; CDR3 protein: CASSLVVGDEQYF
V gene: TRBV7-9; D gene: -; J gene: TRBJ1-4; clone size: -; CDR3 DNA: TGTGCCAGCAGCCCCCCGGGGGGAGATGAAAAACTGTTTTTT; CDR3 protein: CASSPPGGDEKLFF